This T cell receptor (beta chain) was captured by sequencing in a study of OX40 agonist ivuxolimab in advanced cancers. Repertoires were generated with immunoSEQ multiplex PCR, while TCRdb's copy carries only in-frame clones and drops some. The sample contains around 100,000 clones, about 96% of which appear only once. The material was CD4+ or CD8+ T cells sorted from blood, obtained in a trial of the OX40 agonist ivuxolimab. The source of this sequence is an adult with an advanced solid tumor such as melanoma, head and neck, liver or kidney cancer.

CDR3 DNA sequence: TGTGCCAGCAGCTTAGGCTTCCAGGGCACTGAAGCTTTCTTT. Amino acids: CASSLGFQGTEAFF. The chain is built from TRBV11-2 and TRBJ1-1; possible D gene TRBD1, 5 bases. V gave up 1 base and J gave up 4 bases, with 10 bases separating them. The CDR3 length is 14 residues. The germline V gene encodes CDR1 SGHAT and CDR2 FQNNGV.